The 26 T cell receptor beta chains presented below share a single source sample, sequenced in a study of low-dose radiotherapy and immunotherapy resistance in tumors. With TRAV- and TRBV-specific primers, first-strand cDNA was made, covering the alpha and beta chains. Amplification, which lasted 20 to 25 PCR cycles, used a constant-region primer and V-primer adapter to amplify TCRs. In TCRdb, the reads were re-called with MiXCR into one record per CDR3 protein. The sample yields 85,000 to 95,000 distinct CDR3 sequences, 9.4% seen once. The sample's time point: before trial treatment. Sample: PBMCs, taken before treatment. The receptor source for this set is a male donor with prostate cancer.

This clonotype was recorded many times. The rearrangement joins TRBV7-2 to TRBJ2-5; a possible D gene is TRBD1 (7 bases). V gave up 5 bases and J gave up 5 bases, with 18 bases separating them. The CDR3 is made up of 15 amino acids. Germline V gene sequence: CDR1 SGHTA, CDR2 FQGNSA. In nucleotides, the CDR3 is TGTGCCAGCAGCCCTCAGGGGGGTCAGGGCGAGACCCAGTACTTC. Residues: CASSPQGGQGETQYF. Based on the CDR3 plus reference TRBV7-2 and TRBJ2-5, the full variable domain is GAGVSQSPSNKVTEKGKDVELRCDPISGHTALYWYRQSLGQGLEFLIYFQGNSAPDKSGLPSDRFSAERTGGSVSTLTIQRTQQEDSAVYLCASSPQGGQGETQYFGPGTRLLVL.

There are many counts of this clonotype. CDR3 in amino acids: CASSPRGGTAGNTIYF. DNA for the CDR3: TGTGCCAGCAGCCCCAGGGGGGGTACAGCTGGAAACACCATATATTTT. This chain links TRBV7-9 with TRBJ1-3; 7 bases fit TRBD1. V lost 5 bases, J lost 2 bases, and 9 bases stayed unmatched. The CDR3 has 16 amino acids. Germline assignment: CDR1 SEHNR and CDR2 FQNEAQ (reference sequence).

In this sample, this clonotype turned up a few times. The chain uses TRBV26 and TRBJ2-5; TRBD2, the table's D call, was not compared with the DNA. TRBV26 is tagged as a pseudogene. This CDR3 contains 16 residues. The chain's CDR3 is CASSYAGTSGQETQYF. The CDR3 nucleotides read TGTGCCAGCAGTTACGCCGGGACTAGCGGACAAGAGACCCAGTACTTC.

There are many counts of this clonotype. The J gene is TRBJ2-3, the V gene TRBV4-2; 7 bases map to TRBD2. This CDR3 contains 17 residues. Unmatched junction bases numbered 10, after V lost 4 bases and J lost 0 bases. Germline CDR1 is LGHNA and CDR2 is YNFKEQ. This chain's CDR3 is CASSPKVLAVSTDTQYF. The CDR3 nucleotides are TGTGCCAGCAGCCCAAAGGTCCTAGCGGTTAGCACAGATACGCAGTATTTT.

This clonotype occurred many times. This chain connects TRBV29-1 to TRBJ2-4; tentative D call: TRBD2 (5 bases). This CDR3 has 12 residues. Between the trimmed V and J ends, which lost 3 bases and 7 bases, there was a span of 10 bases. From germline, CDR1 is SQVTM and CDR2 ANQGSEA. CDR3: CSVDEGGNIQYF. CDR3 nucleotide sequence: TGCAGCGTTGATGAGGGCGGCAACATTCAGTACTTC.

This clonotype was detected only once. The chain combines TRBV27 with TRBJ2-7; the match to TRBD2 covers 11 bases. Germline trimming cut 5 bases from V and 3 bases from J; bases unmatched to any gene: 12. Per the germline V gene, CDR1 is MNHEY and CDR2 is SMNVEV (reference sequence). The CDR3 runs 17 residues. The CDR3 loop is CASSPELAGAPSYEQYF. The CDR3 bases are TGTGCCAGCAGTCCGGAACTAGCGGGAGCCCCCAGCTACGAGCAGTACTTC.

This clonotype was counted many times. The chain links TRBV28 to TRBJ2-7; 7 bases align to TRBD1. Trimming removed 5 bases from V and 5 bases from J; junction bases left unmatched: 6. This CDR3 is built from 13 residues. The germline CDR1 and CDR2 sequences are MDHEN and SYDVKM. The CDR3 spells CASSTTGTHEQYF. In nucleotides, the CDR3 is TGTGCCAGCAGTACGACAGGGACCCACGAGCAGTACTTC. Combining the CDR3 with reference TRBV28 and TRBJ2-7 gives the whole variable domain DVKVTQSSRYLVKRTGEKVFLECVQDMDHENMFWYRQDPGLGLRLIYFSYDVKMKEKGDIPEGYSVSREKKERFSLILESASTNQTSMYLCASSTTGTHEQYFGPGTRLTVT.

The J gene is TRBJ2-3, the V gene TRBV20-1; the D gene is possibly TRBD1 (5 bases). Germline V gene data show CDR1 as DFQATT and CDR2 as SNEGSKA (reference sequence). Trimming stripped 6 bases from V and 5 bases from J, with 18 bases between. This CDR3 region has 14 residues. This CDR3 reads CSAETEPTGDTQYF. The CDR3 DNA is TGCAGTGCCGAGACAGAGCCTACGGGAGATACGCAGTATTTT.

The table lists this clonotype with many counts. This chain uses TRBV4-3 with TRBJ2-6; no reliable D call. There are 15 residues in the CDR3. Germline CDR1 LGHNA, CDR2 YSLEER. Trimming removed 1 base from V and 1 base from J, with 5 bases in between. CDR3 loop: CASSQAVSGANVLTF. CDR3 DNA sequence: TGCGCCAGCAGCCAAGCAGTATCTGGGGCCAACGTCCTGACTTTC.

This clonotype was picked up many times. The rearrangement joins TRBV10-3 to TRBJ1-1; D is possibly TRBD1 (5 bases). Per germline, CDR1 ENHRY and CDR2 SYGVKD. V gave up 8 bases and J gave up 3 bases, with 13 bases separating them. The CDR3 is 13 amino acids. The CDR3 DNA follows: TGTGCCATCGGGGTAGGGACGGACACTGAAGCTTTCTTT. It codes for CAIGVGTDTEAFF.

This clonotype has ten or more counts. J is TRBJ1-2 and V is TRBV20-1; D is ambiguous. CDR3 length: 13 residues. Germline V gene data show CDR1 as DFQATT and CDR2 as SNEGSKA (reference sequence). Trimming left V 2 bases short and J 7 bases short, with 14 bases between. CDR3: CSARLDGLGGYTF. CDR3 nucleotides: TGCAGTGCTAGACTGGATGGTTTAGGTGGCTACACCTTC.

This clonotype was recorded at least ten times. This sequence joins TRBV7-2 and TRBJ2-7; 8 bases fit TRBD2. Germline loops: CDR1 SGHTA, CDR2 FQGNSA. The junction had 15 bases not matched to a gene; V was cut back by 5 bases and J by 6 bases. The CDR3 loop spans 16 amino acids. The CDR3 coding sequence is TGTGCCAGCAGCCGCCTTGTAGGTGAAACTAGCGGCGAGCAGTACTTC. This codes for CASSRLVGETSGEQYF.

At least ten counts were recorded for this clonotype. The V and J genes are TRBV5-6 and TRBJ2-1; D uncertain. The germline V and J ends were trimmed by 4 bases and 6 bases, with 5 bases remaining between them. This CDR3 region has 11 residues. Germline V gives CDR1 SGHDT, CDR2 YYEEEE. The CDR3 region has the DNA TGTGCCAGCAGCCAGACCAATGAGCAGTTCTTC. It encodes CASSQTNEQFF. The whole variable domain, remainder taken from reference TRBV5-6 and TRBJ2-1, is DAGVTQSPTHLIKTRGQQVTLRCSPKSGHDTVSWYQQALGQGPQFIFQYYEEEERQRGNFPDRFSGHQFPNYSSELNVNALLLGDSALYLCASSQTNEQFFGPGTRLTVL.

This clonotype was detected many times. The genes are TRBV6-1 and TRBJ2-1, with TRBD1 identical over 7 bases. The CDR3 extends over 17 amino acids. V lost 4 bases and J lost 4; bases outside the gene matches: 13. The V gene's germline CDR1 is MNHNS and CDR2 SASEGT. This CDR3 is CASSGRQGHSKYNEQFF. The CDR3 DNA reads TGTGCCAGCAGTGGGCGACAGGGTCACTCCAAGTACAATGAGCAGTTCTTC.

There are many counts of this clonotype. V is TRBV14 and J is TRBJ2-7, with a weak D call TRBD2 (6 bases). V gave up 3 bases and J gave up 5 bases, with 17 bases separating them. Germline CDR1 is SGHDN and CDR2 is FVKESK. This CDR3 has 15 amino acids. The CDR3 here is CASSQGGATVNEQYF. The CDR3 DNA is TGTGCCAGCAGCCAGGGGGGAGCGACTGTCAACGAGCAGTACTTC.

This clonotype was seen at least ten times. The chain joins TRBV6-2 or TRBV6-3 to TRBJ1-2, with D possibly matching TRBD1 (5 bases). This CDR3 is 13 amino acids long. The V end was cut by 7 bases, the J end by 7 bases, with 16 bases between. Germline assignment: CDR1 MNHEY and CDR2 SVGEGT. The DNA for the CDR3 is TGTGCCAGCAAGTCACTGGGACCCTCTGGCTACACCTTC. It specifies CASKSLGPSGYTF.

The CDR3 DNA reads as TGTGCCAGCAGCCTACAGGGTTGGACAGATACGCAGTATTTT. This sequence encodes CASSLQGWTDTQYF. The chain combines TRBV7-8 with TRBJ2-3; TRBD1 is a possible D gene (6 bases). V lost 5 bases, J lost 3 bases, and 12 bases lay in between. CDR3 length equals 14 residues. Germline V gives CDR1 SGHVS, CDR2 FQNEAQ.

This clonotype was detected a few times. The DNA for the CDR3 is TGTGCCAGCAGCCAAGAACTTAGGCAGACCCCCTACGAGCAGTACTTC. Translated, it gives CASSQELRQTPYEQYF. The V call is TRBV14, the J call TRBJ2-7; D unclear. The CDR3 has 16 residues. V was trimmed by 0 bases and J by 2 bases, leaving 14 bases between them. Looked up from germline, CDR1 is SGHDN and CDR2 is FVKESK.

Many counts were recorded for this clonotype. The rearrangement links TRBV9 to TRBJ2-7; tentative D call: TRBD1 (6 bases). Germline CDR1 SGDLS, CDR2 YYNGEE. Deletions cut 6 bases from V and 0 bases from J, with 13 bases between. This CDR3 is 14 amino acids long. CDR3 nucleotide sequence: TGTGCCAGCACCCAGGGGAGTAGCTCCTACGAGCAGTACTTC. The encoded protein is CASTQGSSSYEQYF.

This clonotype has a count of ten or more. This chain connects TRBV7-6 to TRBJ2-3; D may be TRBD1 (5 bases). Trimming pared 5 bases from V and 4 bases from J, leaving 25 bases between. The CDR3 covers 18 residues. Germline-derived CDR1 and CDR2 are SGHVS and FNYEAQ. CDR3 nucleotide sequence: TGTGCCAGCAGCCGTGAGGCGCAGGGTTCATCGGGCGCAGATACGCAGTATTTT. Its translation: CASSREAQGSSGADTQYF.

For this clonotype: A read error likely explains this, since a far larger clone differs by one base. CDR3 region: CASSDPGQGGETQYF. The DNA for the CDR3 is TGTGCCAGCAGTGACCCGGGACAGGGAGGGGAGACCCAGTACTTC. The rearrangement joins TRBV28 to TRBJ2-5; 9 bases map to TRBD1. CDR1 MDHEN and CDR2 SYDVKM come from the germline V gene. V gave up 5 bases and J gave up 5 bases; unmatched junction bases: 9. The CDR3 has 15 residues.

This clonotype was counted many times. V and J are TRBV6-2 or TRBV6-3 and TRBJ1-1, with a possible D match to TRBD1 (6 bases). The CDR3 spans 13 residues. V was shortened by 2 bases and J by 6 bases, with 10 bases between the two germline ends. Per germline, CDR1 MNHEY and CDR2 SVGEGT. CDR3 bases: TGTGCCAGCAGTTACGTGGGGGGCTCTGAAGCTTTCTTT. Protein product: CASSYVGGSEAFF.

There are many counts of this clonotype. The J gene is TRBJ2-3, the V gene TRBV28; D possibly corresponds to TRBD1 (6 bases). Deletions cut 5 bases from V and 0 bases from J, with 12 bases between. CDR3 size: 15 residues. The germline CDR1 and CDR2 sequences are MDHEN and SYDVKM. The CDR3 DNA reads as TGTGCCAGCAGTCTTCCGGACAGAAGCACAGATACGCAGTATTTT. It codes for CASSLPDRSTDTQYF.

This clonotype was recorded at least ten times. A junction boundary mismatches the germline segment, possibly from a read error. This rearrangement joins TRBV5-1 to TRBJ2-5; no clear D. The CDR3 totals 13 residues. The germline V gene has CDR1 SGHRS and CDR2 YFSETQ. CDR3 region: CASSPGPGETQYF. The DNA of the CDR3 is TGTGCCAGCAGCCCCGGGCCTGGGGAGACCCAGTACTTC.

This clonotype was seen repeatedly, ten times or more. The chain is built from TRBV7-2 and TRBJ2-1, with D unclear. Germline V gives CDR1 SGHTA, CDR2 FQGNSA. Trimming left V 3 bases short and J 0 bases short, with 9 bases between. The CDR3 has 15 amino acids. This chain's CDR3 is CASSLTPSSYNEQFF. In DNA, the CDR3 is TGTGCCAGCAGCTTGACTCCTAGCTCCTACAATGAGCAGTTCTTC.

This clonotype has more than one count but fewer than ten. The chain is built from TRBV28 and TRBJ1-5, with 8 bases identical to TRBD1. The CDR3 is 14 amino acids. Germline V CDR1 and CDR2: MDHEN, SYDVKM. Losses at the gene ends were 8 bases for V and 2 bases for J; bases not matched to a gene: 5. The CDR3 sequence: CASQGAGGNQPQHF. CDR3 DNA: TGTGCCAGCCAGGGGGCCGGGGGCAATCAGCCCCAGCATTTT.